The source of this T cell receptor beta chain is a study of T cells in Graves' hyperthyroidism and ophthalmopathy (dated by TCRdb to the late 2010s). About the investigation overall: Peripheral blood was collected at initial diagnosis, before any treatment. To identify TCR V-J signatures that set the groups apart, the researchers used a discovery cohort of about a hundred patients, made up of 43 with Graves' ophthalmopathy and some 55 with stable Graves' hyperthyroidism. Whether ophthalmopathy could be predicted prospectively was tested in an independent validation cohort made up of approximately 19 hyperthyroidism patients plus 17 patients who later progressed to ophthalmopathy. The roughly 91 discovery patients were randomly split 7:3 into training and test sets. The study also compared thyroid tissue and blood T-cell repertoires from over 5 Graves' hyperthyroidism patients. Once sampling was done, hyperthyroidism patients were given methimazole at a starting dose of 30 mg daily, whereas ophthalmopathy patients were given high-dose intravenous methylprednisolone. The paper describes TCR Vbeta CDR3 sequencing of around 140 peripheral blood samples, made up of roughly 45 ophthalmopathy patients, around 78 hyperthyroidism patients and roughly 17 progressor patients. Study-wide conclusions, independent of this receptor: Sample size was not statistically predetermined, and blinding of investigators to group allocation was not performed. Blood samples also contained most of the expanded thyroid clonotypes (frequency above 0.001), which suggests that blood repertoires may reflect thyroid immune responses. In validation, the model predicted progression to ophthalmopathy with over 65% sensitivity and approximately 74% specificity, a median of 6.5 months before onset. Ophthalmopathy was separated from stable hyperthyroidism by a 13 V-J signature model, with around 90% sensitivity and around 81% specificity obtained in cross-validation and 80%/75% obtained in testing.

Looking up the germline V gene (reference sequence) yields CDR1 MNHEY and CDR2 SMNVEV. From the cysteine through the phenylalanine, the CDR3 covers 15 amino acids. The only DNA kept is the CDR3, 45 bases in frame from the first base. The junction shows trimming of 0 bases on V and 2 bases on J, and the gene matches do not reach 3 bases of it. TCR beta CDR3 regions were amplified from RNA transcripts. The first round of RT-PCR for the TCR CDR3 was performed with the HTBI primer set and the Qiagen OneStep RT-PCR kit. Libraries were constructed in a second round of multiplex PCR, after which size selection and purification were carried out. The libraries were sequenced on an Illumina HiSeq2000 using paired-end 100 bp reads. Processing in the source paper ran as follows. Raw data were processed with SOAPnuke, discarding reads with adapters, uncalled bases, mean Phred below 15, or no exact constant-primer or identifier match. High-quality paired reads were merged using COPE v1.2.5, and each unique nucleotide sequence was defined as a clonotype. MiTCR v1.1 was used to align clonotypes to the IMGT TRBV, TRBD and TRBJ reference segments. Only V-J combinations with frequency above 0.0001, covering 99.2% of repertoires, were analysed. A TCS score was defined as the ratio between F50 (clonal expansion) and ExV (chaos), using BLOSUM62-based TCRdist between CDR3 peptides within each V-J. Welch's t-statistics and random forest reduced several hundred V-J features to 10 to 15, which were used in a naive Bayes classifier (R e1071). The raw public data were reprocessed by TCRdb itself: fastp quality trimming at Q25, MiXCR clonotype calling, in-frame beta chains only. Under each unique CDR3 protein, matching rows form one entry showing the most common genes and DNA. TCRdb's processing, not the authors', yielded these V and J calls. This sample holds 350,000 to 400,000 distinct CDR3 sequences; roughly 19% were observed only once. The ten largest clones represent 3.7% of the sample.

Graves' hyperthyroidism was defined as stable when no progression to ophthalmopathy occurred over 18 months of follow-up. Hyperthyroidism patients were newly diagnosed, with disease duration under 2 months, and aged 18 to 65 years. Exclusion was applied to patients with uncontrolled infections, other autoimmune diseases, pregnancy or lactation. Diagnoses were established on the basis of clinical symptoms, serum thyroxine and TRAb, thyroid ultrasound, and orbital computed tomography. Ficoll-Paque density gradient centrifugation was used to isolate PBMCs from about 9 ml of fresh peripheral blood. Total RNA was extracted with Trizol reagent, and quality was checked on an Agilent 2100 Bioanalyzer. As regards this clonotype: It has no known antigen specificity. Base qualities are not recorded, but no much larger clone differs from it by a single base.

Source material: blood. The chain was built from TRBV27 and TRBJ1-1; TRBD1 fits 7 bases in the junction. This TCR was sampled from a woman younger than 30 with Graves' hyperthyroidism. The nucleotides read TGTGCCAGCAGTTTATCGCCAGGGGGTAACACTGAAGCTTTCTTT. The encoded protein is CASSLSPGGNTEAFF.